The rows below give T cell receptor beta chains drawn from one sample of a study of glioma-infiltrating T cells after dendritic cell vaccination. Data came from immunoSEQ multiplex PCR; TCRdb stores just in-frame clones and leaves some out. The table lists 50,000 to 75,000 clones, under 90% of them singletons. This specimen was blood, taken after dendritic cell vaccination. These receptors all stem from a human donor with glioblastoma. Both conserved end residues are part of each CDR3.

J,V,CDR3
TRBJ2-5,TRBV28,CASSLPSQRVETQYF
TRBJ2-7,TRBV10-3,CAISLETGVSYEQYF
TRBJ1-3,TRBV28,CASSSGISGNTIYF
TRBJ2-2,TRBV5-1,CASSLTPGDSWNTGELFF
TRBJ2-6,TRBV29-1,CSVEQDSGANVLTF
TRBJ2-7,TRBV6-5,CASSYGGLLLGEQYF
TRBJ1-5,TRBV4-1,CASSPRGTDQPQHF
TRBJ1-1,TRBV4-1,CASSPRGTPGSTEAFF
TRBJ2-5,TRBV2,CASSERLAGAGETQYF
TRBJ2-3,TRBV7-9,CASTNVPGLPTDTQYF